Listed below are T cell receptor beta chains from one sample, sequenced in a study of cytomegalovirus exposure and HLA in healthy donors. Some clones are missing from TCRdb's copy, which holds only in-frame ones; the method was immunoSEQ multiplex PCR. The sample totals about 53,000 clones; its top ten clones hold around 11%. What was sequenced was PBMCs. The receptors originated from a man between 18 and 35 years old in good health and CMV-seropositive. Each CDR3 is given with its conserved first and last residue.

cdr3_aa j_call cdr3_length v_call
CASSMATRPNYGYTF TRBJ1-2 15 TRBV19
CASSESGEETQYF TRBJ2-5 13 TRBV10-1
CASSFGGRAMFAYF TRBJ2-7 14 TRBV28
CASSQDRGNQPQHF TRBJ1-5 14 TRBV11-2
CASGVGGVPTGELFF TRBJ2-2 15 TRBV12-5
CASSDPLGGNNEKLFF TRBJ1-4 16 TRBV2
CASSSFPGLAKDEQFF TRBJ2-1 16 TRBV9
CASSSRGRQRATDTQYF TRBJ2-3 17 TRBV5-4
CASSPPGGNASPGTEAFF TRBJ1-1 18 TRBV19
CASSTSPSRGRVEAFF TRBJ1-1 16 TRBV7-9
CASSRTGVNSPLHF TRBJ1-6 14 TRBV5-4
CASYSGQLVYGYTF TRBJ1-2 14 TRBV28
CASSPRDRASGANVLTF TRBJ2-6 17 TRBV9
CASSPLGLAGGVVGTDTQYF TRBJ2-3 20 TRBV27
CASSQNRGLSTDTQYF TRBJ2-3 16 TRBV27